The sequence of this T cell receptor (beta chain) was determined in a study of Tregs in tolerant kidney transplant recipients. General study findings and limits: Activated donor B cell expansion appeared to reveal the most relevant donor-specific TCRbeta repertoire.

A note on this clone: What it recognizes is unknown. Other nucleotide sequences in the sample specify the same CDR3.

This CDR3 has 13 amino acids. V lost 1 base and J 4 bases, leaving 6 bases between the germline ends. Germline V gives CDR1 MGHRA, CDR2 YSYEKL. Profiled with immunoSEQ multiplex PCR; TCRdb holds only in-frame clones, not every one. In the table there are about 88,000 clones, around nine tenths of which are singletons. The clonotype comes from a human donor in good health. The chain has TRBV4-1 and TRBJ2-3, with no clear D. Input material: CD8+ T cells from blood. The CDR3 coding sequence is TGCGCCAGCAGCCAAGTGGTTGCAGATACGCAGTATTTT. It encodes CASSQVVADTQYF.